These 5 T cell receptor beta chains were all obtained from the same sample, sequenced in a study of blood T cell repertoires in COVID-19. Clones were read by immunoSEQ multiplex PCR, and TCRdb kept only the in-frame ones, dropping some. The data hold some 200,000 clones, with 84% observed a single time. Input material: peripheral blood. The receptors originated from a woman aged 25 to 39 who had recovered from COVID-19.

This clone was detected many times. This chain connects TRBV6-4 to TRBJ2-6; D gene ambiguous. This CDR3 is 15 amino acids long. Trimming shortened V by 0 bases and J by 0 bases, and 3 bases separated the two germline ends. In germline, CDR1 is MRHNA, CDR2 SNTAGT. CDR3 DNA: TGTGCCAGCAGTGACTCGAGCTCTGGGGCCAACGTCCTGACTTTC. It specifies CASSDSSSGANVLTF.

This clone is labeled as medium-sized (0.01 to 0.1%). The chain recombines TRBV27 with TRBJ2-7, with a possible D match to TRBD2 (5 bases). The germline CDR1 and CDR2 sequences are MNHEY and SMNVEV (reference sequence). V gave up 5 bases and J gave up 2 bases, with 19 bases separating them. This CDR3 is built from 16 residues. CDR3 coding DNA: TGTGCCAGCAGTCTGTTGAGTGCCTCGGAGGCCTACGAGCAGTACTTC. It specifies CASSLLSASEAYEQYF.

The chain combines TRBV7-3 with TRBJ2-2; 7 nucleotides agree with TRBD2. The trim removed 0 bases at V and 10 bases at J, leaving 11 bases unmatched. Germline CDR1 reads SGHTA; CDR2 reads FQGTGA. The CDR3 runs 16 residues. The CDR3 reads CASSLTLPGGSKELFF. CDR3 coding DNA: TGTGCCAGCAGCTTAACACTACCGGGAGGTTCGAAGGAGCTGTTTTTT.

This rearrangement joins TRBV9 to TRBJ2-2; maybe TRBD2 (5 bases). Germline assignment: CDR1 SGDLS and CDR2 YYNGEE. With 0 bases removed from V and 5 bases from J, the gap between germline ends came to 11 bases. CDR3 length: 15 amino acids. CDR3 residues: CASSVGGTGTGELFF. CDR3 sequence (DNA): TGTGCCAGCAGCGTAGGCGGAACGGGGACCGGGGAGCTGTTTTTT.

Concerning this clone itself: This same CDR3 is encoded by further DNA sequences in the sample. The chain combines TRBV29-1 with TRBJ2-2; perhaps TRBD2 as D (5 bases). The germline CDR1 and CDR2 sequences are SQVTM and ANQGSEA. V lost 6 bases to trimming and J lost 5 bases, with 10 bases between them. The CDR3 is 12 residues long. Here the CDR3 reads CSVAGGTGELFF. The CDR3 DNA reads as TGCAGCGTCGCAGGAGGAACCGGGGAGCTGTTTTTT.